This entry lists 9 T cell receptor beta chains sequenced from one sample in a study of Ad26.COV2.S vaccination and SARS-CoV-2 variants (dated by TCRdb to about 2021). Library construction relied on the immunoSEQ multiplex PCR assay. TCRdb retrieved this table from immuneACCESS and kept in-frame rearrangements only. Not all clones are present; in checked studies, unresolved V genes account for under half, and no reason is known for the remainder. This sample is represented by 350,000 to 600,000 clones; about 88% of them were singletons. The ten largest make up around 1.8% of the sample. Explained via the paper, the treatment or condition label denotes: about 20 received Ad26.COV2.S at low or high dose, single or two shots; 5 received placebo; per-sample allocation not given. For vaccine and placebo recipients, repertoires were sequenced using samples collected on day 63 after the first injection.

Sequencing used peripheral blood, obtained in a trial of Ad26.COV2.S vaccine versus placebo. Receptors were obtained from a person aged 18 to 59 who received the Ad26.COV2.S COVID-19 vaccine or a placebo.

The rearrangement uses TRBV5-1 and TRBJ2-3; 8 bases are a match to TRBD1. The CDR3 is 14 residues long. Germline CDR1 is SGHRS and CDR2 is YFSETQ. V lost 4 bases and J lost 6; bases outside the gene matches: 7. CDR3: CASSTSPGGDTQYF. CDR3 DNA: TGCGCCAGCAGCACCTCCCCAGGGGGCGATACGCAGTATTTT.

The chain recombines TRBV7-9 with TRBJ2-3, with TRBD2 matching over 8 bases. The CDR3 totals 15 residues. V shed 8 bases and J 0 bases; nucleotides not matched to a gene: 7. Germline-derived CDR1 and CDR2 are SEHNR and FQNEAQ (reference sequence). CDR3 sequence: CASGRLAQSTDTQYF. The CDR3, as DNA: TGTGCCAGCGGCCGACTAGCGCAAAGCACAGATACGCAGTATTTT.

In this sample, this clone turned up a few times. The rearrangement uses TRBV7-6 and TRBJ1-6, with D perhaps TRBD1 (6 bases). CDR3 size: 14 residues. CDR1 is SGHVS and CDR2 is FNYEAQ in the germline V gene. Between the trimmed V and J ends, which lost 5 bases and 6 bases, there was a span of 11 bases. Here the CDR3 reads CASSGAGANSPLHF. CDR3 nucleotide sequence: TGTGCCAGCAGCGGGGCAGGGGCTAATTCACCCCTCCACTTT.

V gene TRBV4-2 combines with J gene TRBJ2-2; TRBD2 matches 9 bases. The CDR3 consists of 16 residues. Germline values: CDR1 LGHNA, CDR2 YNFKEQ. Trimming at V came to 6 bases and at J to 3 bases, leaving 8 bases not matched to a gene. DNA for the CDR3: TGTGCCAGCAGTATTAGCGGGAGTAGCGACACCGGGGAGCTGTTTTTT. Translation gives CASSISGSSDTGELFF.

The V call is TRBV27, the J call TRBJ2-5; 8 bases fit TRBD1. CDR1 is MNHEY, CDR2 SMNVEV, per germline (reference sequence). The CDR3 loop spans 14 amino acids. Trimming at V came to 2 bases and at J to 5 bases, leaving 4 bases not matched to a gene. Here the CDR3 reads CASSLAGGKETQYF. CDR3 DNA sequence: TGTGCCAGCAGTTTAGCAGGGGGCAAGGAGACCCAGTACTTC.

In its sample, this clone was seen a few times. This chain's CDR3 is CATGSGRESGELFF. CDR3 DNA: TGTGCCACCGGTAGCGGGAGGGAGTCCGGGGAGCTGTTTTTT. The V and J genes are TRBV24-1 and TRBJ2-2, with 11 bases aligning to TRBD2. Germline lookup yields CDR1 KGHDR and CDR2 SFDVKD. Trimming cost V 9 bases and J 6 bases; bases outside gene matches: 5. This CDR3 region has 14 residues.

The chain carries TRBV30 and TRBJ1-6; D is possibly TRBD1 (5 bases). The germline CDR1 and CDR2 sequences are GTSNPN and SVGIG (reference sequence). This CDR3 region has 17 residues. V was trimmed by 0 bases and J by 9 bases, leaving 21 bases between them. The CDR3 here is CAWSVWQGPRIRSPLHF. CDR3 DNA sequence: TGTGCCTGGAGTGTTTGGCAGGGACCGAGGATTCGTTCACCCCTCCACTTT.

The V gene is TRBV7-2, the J gene TRBJ2-2; 7 positions match TRBD1. The CDR3 loop spans 17 amino acids. Trimming removed 6 bases from V and 7 bases from J; junction bases left unmatched: 17. Germline CDR1 reads SGHTA; CDR2 reads FQGNSA. CDR3 region: CASRIVRGRYWGGELFF. The CDR3 nucleotides are TGTGCCAGCAGGATAGTGAGGGGGCGATATTGGGGCGGGGAGCTGTTTTTT.

This clone occurred once. The chain is built from TRBV5-1 and TRBJ1-4; no firm D call. Looked up from germline, CDR1 is SGHRS and CDR2 is YFSETQ. This CDR3 contains 13 residues. Trimming shortened V by 1 base and J by 8 bases, and 9 bases separated the two germline ends. CDR3 nucleotides: TGCGCCAGCAGCTTGAGTCAGGCCGAAAAACTGTTTTTT. Translated, it gives CASSLSQAEKLFF.